The entry below describes one T cell receptor (beta chain). These data come from a study of shared clonotypes between healthy human individuals. The CDR3 has 15 residues. Trimming removed 7 bases from V and 5 bases from J, with 17 bases in between. Germline V CDR1 and CDR2: MDHEN, SYDVKM. Clones were sequenced by immunoSEQ multiplex PCR, and TCRdb holds only the in-frame ones, with some missing. This sample has more than 2 million clones, with approximately 94% found just once. The chain employs TRBV28 and TRBJ2-2; D may match TRBD1 or TRBD2 (6 bases each). This receptor was taken from a young man in good health. The sequenced sample was naive CD4+ T cells sorted from blood. The subset denotes: CD45RA+ positively selected. In DNA, the CDR3 is TGTGCCAGCACCTACCCGGGGGCTGGGACCGGGGAGCTGTTTTTT. Residues: CASTYPGAGTGELFF.